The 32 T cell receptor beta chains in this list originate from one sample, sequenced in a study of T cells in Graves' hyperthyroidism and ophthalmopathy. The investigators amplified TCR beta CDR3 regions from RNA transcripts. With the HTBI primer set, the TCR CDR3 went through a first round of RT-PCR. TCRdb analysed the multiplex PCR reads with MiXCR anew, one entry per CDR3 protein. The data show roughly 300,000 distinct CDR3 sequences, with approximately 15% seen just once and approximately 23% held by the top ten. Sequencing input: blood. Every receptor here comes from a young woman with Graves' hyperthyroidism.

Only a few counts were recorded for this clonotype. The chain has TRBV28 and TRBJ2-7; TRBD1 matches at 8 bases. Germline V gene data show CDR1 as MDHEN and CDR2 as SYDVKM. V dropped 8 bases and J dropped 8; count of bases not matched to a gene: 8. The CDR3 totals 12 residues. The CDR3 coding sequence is TGTGCCAGCCCGGGAGCAGGGGGCAAGCAGTACTTC. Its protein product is CASPGAGGKQYF.

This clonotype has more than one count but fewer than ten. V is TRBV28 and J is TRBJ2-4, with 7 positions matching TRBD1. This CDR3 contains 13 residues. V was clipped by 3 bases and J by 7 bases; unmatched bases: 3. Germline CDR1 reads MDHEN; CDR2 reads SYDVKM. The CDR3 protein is CASSFSTGNIQYF. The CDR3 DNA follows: TGTGCCAGCAGTTTCTCGACAGGGAACATTCAGTACTTC.

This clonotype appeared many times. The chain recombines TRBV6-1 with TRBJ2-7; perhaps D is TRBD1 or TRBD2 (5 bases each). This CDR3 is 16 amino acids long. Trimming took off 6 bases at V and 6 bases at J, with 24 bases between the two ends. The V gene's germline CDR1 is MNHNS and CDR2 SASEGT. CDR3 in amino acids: CASSSGAGHQAGEQYF. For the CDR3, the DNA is TGTGCCAGCAGCTCCGGGGCAGGGCATCAGGCCGGCGAGCAGTACTTC.

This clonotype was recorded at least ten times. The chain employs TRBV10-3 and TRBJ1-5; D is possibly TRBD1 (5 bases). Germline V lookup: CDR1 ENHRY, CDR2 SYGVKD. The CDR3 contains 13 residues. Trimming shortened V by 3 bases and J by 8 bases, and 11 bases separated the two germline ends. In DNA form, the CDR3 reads TGTGCCATCAGTGATGGGACGTCGGAGCCCCAGCATTTT. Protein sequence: CAISDGTSEPQHF.

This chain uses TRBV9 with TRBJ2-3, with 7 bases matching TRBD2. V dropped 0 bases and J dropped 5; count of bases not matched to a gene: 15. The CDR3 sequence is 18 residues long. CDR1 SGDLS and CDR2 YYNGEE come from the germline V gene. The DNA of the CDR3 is TGTGCCAGCAGCGTAGCCCGAGCTGGGCGGGGGACGGGAGATACGCAGTATTTT. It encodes CASSVARAGRGTGDTQYF.

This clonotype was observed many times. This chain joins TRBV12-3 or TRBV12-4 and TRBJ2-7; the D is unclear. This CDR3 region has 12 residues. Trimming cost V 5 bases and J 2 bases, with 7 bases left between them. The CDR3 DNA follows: TGTGCCAGCAGTGTGGAGCCCTACGAGCAGTACTTC. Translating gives CASSVEPYEQYF.

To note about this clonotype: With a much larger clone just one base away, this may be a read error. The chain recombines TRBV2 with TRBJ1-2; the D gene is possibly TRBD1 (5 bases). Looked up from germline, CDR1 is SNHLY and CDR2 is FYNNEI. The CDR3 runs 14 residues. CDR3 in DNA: TGTGCCAGCATCCAGGGCCCCGTTAACTATGGCTGCACCTTC. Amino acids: CASIQGPVNYGCTF.

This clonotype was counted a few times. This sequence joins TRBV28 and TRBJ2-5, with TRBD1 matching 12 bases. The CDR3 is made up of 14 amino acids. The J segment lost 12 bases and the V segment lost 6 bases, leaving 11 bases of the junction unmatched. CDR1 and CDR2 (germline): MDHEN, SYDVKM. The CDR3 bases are TGTGCCAGCAGAACCCGGGACAGGGGGCTCGGGGAGTACTTC. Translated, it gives CASRTRDRGLGEYF.

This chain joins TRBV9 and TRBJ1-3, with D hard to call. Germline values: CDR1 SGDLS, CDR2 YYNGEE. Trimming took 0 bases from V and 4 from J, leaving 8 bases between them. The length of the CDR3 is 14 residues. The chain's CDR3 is CASSVGAIGNTIYF. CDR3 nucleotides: TGTGCCAGCAGCGTAGGGGCGATCGGAAACACCATATATTTT.

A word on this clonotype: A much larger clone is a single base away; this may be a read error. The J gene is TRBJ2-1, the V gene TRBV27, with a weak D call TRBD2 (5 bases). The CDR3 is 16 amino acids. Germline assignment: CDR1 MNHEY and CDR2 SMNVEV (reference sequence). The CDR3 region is CASSLSWTYPDNEQFF. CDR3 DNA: TGTGCCAGCAGTCTATCATGGACTTACCCAGACAATGAGCAGTTCTTC.

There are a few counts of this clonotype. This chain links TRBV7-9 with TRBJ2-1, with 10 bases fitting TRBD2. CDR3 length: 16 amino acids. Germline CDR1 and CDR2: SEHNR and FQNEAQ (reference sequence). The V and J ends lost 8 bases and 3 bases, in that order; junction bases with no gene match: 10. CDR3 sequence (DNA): TGTGCCAGCCTGGGAGCGGGAGGGGAAGTCTACAATGAGCAGTTCTTC. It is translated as CASLGAGGEVYNEQFF.

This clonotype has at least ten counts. CDR3 in amino acids: CASSEGQSSYGYTF. DNA of the CDR3: TGTGCCAGCAGTGAGGGACAGTCGTCGTATGGCTACACCTTC. The V call is TRBV6-1, the J call TRBJ1-2; TRBD1 matches at 7 bases. This CDR3 is built from 14 residues. Germline trimming cut 3 bases from V and 5 bases from J; bases unmatched to any gene: 6. Germline V gene sequence: CDR1 MNHNS, CDR2 SASEGT.

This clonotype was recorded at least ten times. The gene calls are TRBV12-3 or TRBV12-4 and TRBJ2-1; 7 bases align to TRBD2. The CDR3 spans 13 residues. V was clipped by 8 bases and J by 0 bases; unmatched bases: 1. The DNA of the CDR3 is TGTGCCAGCGGGGGGGGCTCCTACAATGAGCAGTTCTTC. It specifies CASGGGSYNEQFF.

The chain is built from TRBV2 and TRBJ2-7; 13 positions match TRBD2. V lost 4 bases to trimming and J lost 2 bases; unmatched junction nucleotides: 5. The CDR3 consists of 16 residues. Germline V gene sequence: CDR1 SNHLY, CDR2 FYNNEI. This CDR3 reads CASSALTSGRAYEQYF. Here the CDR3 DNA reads TGTGCCAGCAGTGCACTTACTAGCGGGAGGGCCTACGAGCAGTACTTC.

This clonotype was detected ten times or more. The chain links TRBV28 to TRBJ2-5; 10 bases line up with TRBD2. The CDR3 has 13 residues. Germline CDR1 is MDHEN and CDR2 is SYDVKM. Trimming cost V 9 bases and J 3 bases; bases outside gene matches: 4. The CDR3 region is CASQRGGEETQYF. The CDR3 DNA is TGTGCCAGTCAGCGGGGGGGCGAAGAGACCCAGTACTTC.

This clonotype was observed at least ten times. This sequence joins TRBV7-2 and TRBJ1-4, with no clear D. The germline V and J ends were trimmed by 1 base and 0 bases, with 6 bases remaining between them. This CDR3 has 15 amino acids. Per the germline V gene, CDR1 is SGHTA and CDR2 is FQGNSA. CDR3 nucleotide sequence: TGTGCCAGCAGCTTAGGGGCAGCAACTAATGAAAAACTGTTTTTT. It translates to CASSLGAATNEKLFF.

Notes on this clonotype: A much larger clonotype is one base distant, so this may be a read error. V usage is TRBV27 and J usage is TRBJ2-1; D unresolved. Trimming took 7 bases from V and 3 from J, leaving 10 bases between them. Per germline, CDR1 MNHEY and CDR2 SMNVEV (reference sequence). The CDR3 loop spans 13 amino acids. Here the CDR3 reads CASKVQNYNEQFF. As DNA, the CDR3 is TGTGCCAGCAAGGTACAGAACTACAATGAGCAGTTCTTC.

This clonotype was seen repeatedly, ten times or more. CDR3 amino acids: CASIQGFTEAFF. In nucleotides, the CDR3 is TGTGCCAGTATTCAGGGATTCACTGAAGCTTTCTTT. The V and J genes are TRBV19 and TRBJ1-1, with D tentatively TRBD1 (5 bases). Germline values: CDR1 LNHDA, CDR2 SQIVND (reference sequence). V was cut by 7 bases and J by 4 bases, with 10 bases left in between. CDR3 length: 12 residues.

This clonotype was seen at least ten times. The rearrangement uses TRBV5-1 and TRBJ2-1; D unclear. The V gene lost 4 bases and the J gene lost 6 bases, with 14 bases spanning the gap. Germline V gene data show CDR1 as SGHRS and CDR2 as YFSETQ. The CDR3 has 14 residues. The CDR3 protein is CASSETLVGNEQFF. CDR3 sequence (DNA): TGCGCCAGCAGCGAAACGCTTGTAGGCAATGAGCAGTTCTTC.

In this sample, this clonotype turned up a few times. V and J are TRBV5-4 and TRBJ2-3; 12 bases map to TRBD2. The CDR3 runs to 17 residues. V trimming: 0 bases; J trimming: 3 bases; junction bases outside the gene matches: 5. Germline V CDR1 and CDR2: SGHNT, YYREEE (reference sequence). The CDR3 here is CASSLGKGTSGTDTQYF. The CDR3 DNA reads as TGTGCCAGCAGCTTGGGGAAGGGGACTAGCGGGACAGATACGCAGTATTTT.

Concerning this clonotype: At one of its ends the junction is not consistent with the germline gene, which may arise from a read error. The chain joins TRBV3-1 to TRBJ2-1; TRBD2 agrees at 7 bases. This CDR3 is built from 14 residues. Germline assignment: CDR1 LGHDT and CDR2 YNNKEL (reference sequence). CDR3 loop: CASSRAGEYNEQLF. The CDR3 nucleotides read TGTGCCAGCAGCCGCGCGGGAGAGTACAATGAGCAGCTCTTC.

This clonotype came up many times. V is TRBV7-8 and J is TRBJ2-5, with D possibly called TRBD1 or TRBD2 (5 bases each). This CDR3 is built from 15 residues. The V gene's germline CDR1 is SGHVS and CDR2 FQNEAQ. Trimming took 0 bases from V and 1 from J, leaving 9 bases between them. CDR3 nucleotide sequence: TGTGCCAGCAGCTTAGCCGGGGCCTCCCAAGAGACCCAGTACTTC. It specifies CASSLAGASQETQYF.

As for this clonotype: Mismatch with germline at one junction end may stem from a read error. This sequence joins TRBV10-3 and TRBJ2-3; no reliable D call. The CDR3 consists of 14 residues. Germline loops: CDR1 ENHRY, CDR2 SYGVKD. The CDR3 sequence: CAITEAGTTDTQYF. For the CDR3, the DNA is TGTGCCATCACTGAGGCTGGCACCACAGATACGCAGTATTTT.

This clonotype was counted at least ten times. The CDR3 loop reads CASSPRQGGETQYF. The CDR3 DNA reads TGTGCCAGCAGTCCCCGACAGGGAGGAGAGACCCAGTACTTC. This chain joins TRBV12-3 or TRBV12-4 and TRBJ2-5, with a possible D match to TRBD1 (7 bases). Trimming shortened V by 5 bases and J by 4 bases, and 14 bases separated the two germline ends. There are 14 residues in the CDR3.

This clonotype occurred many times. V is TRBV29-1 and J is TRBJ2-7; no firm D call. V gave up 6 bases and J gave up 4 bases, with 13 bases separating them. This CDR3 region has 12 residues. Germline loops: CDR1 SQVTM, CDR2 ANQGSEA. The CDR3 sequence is CSVAVSLYEQYF. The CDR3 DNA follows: TGCAGCGTGGCCGTGAGCCTTTACGAGCAGTACTTC.

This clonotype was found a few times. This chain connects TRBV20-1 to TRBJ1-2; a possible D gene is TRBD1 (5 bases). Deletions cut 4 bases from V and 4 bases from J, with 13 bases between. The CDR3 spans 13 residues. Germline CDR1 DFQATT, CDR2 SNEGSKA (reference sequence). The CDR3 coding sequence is TGCAGTGCTAAGGCGGGGGGTGGCTATGGCTACACCTTC. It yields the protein CSAKAGGGYGYTF.

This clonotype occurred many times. The DNA of the CDR3 is TGTGCCAGCAGCTCTTCTTTTTTGTACGAGCAGTACTTC. It translates to CASSSSFLYEQYF. V and J are TRBV7-2 and TRBJ2-7; no clear D gene. V shed 4 bases and J shed 4 bases, with 11 bases lying between them. CDR1 is SGHTA, CDR2 FQGNSA, per germline. The CDR3 consists of 13 residues.

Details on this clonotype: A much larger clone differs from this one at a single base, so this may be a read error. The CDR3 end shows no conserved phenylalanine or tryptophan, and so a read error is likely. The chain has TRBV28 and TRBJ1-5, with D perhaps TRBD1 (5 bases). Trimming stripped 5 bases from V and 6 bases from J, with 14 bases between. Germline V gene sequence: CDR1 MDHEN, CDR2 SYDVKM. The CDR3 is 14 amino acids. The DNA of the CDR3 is TGTGCCAGCAGTCTGCTCAGGGCAACTCAGCCCCAGCATTCT. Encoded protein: CASSLLRATQPQHS.

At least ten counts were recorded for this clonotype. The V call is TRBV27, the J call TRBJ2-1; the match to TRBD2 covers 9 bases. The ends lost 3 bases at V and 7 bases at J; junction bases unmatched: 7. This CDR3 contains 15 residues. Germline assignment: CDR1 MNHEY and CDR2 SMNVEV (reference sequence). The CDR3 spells CASSLGTSNGNEQFF. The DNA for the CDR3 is TGTGCCAGCAGTTTGGGGACTAGCAATGGGAATGAGCAGTTCTTC.

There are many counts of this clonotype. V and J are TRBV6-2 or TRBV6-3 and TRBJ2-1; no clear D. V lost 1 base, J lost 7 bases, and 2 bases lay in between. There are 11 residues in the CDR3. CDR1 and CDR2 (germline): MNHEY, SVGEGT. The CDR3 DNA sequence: TGTGCCAGCAGTTACTTGAATGAGCAGTTCTTC. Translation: CASSYLNEQFF.

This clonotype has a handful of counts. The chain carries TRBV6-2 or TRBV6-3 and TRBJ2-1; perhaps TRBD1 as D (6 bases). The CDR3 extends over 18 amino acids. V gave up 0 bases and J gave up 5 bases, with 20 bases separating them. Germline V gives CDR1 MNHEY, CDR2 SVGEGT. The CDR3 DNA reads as TGTGCCAGCAGTTACTCGACCTATCCGGGACACCCCGACAATGAGCAGTTCTTC. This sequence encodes CASSYSTYPGHPDNEQFF.

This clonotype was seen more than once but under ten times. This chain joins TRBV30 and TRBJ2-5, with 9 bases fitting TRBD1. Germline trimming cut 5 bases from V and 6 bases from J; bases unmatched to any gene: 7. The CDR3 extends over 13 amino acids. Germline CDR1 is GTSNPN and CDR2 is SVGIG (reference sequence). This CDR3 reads CAWAPGQGKTQYF. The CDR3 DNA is TGTGCCTGGGCGCCGGGACAGGGAAAGACCCAGTACTTC.